Detailed here is one TCR beta chain. The antigen remains undetermined. The CDR3 consists of 12 residues. With 6 bases removed from V and 4 bases from J, the gap between germline ends came to 9 bases. Germline assignment: CDR1 MDHEN and CDR2 SYDVKM. This entry comes from a study of identifying expanded T cells in peripheral blood. Notes on the study in general: About 1.2 clones differed between technical replicates, versus approximately 17 and 20 over time. Two-week clone count variance significantly increased as total template count grew.

Collection occurred without any documented infections or immune events in donors. Method: immunoSEQ multiplex PCR; TCRdb's copy keeps in-frame clones and lacks some. The sample carries more than 65,000 clones, approximately 91% recorded once. The chain uses TRBV28 and TRBJ1-1; D ambiguous. The sequence came from a person aged 18-70 years in good health. Sequenced: blood. As DNA, the CDR3 is TGTGCCAGCAGAGCGCCGGGCACTGAAGCTTTCTTT. Protein sequence: CASRAPGTEAFF.